This T cell receptor (beta chain) was documented in a study of blood T cells in healthy people across ages. The total RNA that was extracted per sample amounted to at least 5 micrograms. Using a J-beta primer mix together with a sample-barcoded 5' primer, a second PCR was run for roughly 7 to 11 cycles. Tags on each cDNA molecule came from a template-switch adaptor with 12 random nucleotides. Every sample gave at least 3 million paired-end reads containing CDR3. TCRdb re-called the 5' RACE reads through MiXCR, storing one row per CDR3 protein. The profile shows around 1.5 million distinct CDR3 sequences, around 59% of them singletons. Study-wide results and limits: Per million T cells, TCR beta diversity dropped roughly linearly as age increased.

In regard to this clonotype: What it recognizes is unknown.

Sequencing used blood. This TCR was sampled from a man between 18 and 35 years old in good health.

CDR3 coding DNA: TGTGCCAGCAGTTTAGGGACTAGCGAATACGAGCAGTACTTC. Its protein is CASSLGTSEYEQYF. The J gene is TRBJ2-7, the V gene TRBV27; TRBD2 matches at 10 bases. The CDR3 sequence is 14 residues long. J was trimmed by 4 bases and V by 2 bases; bases with no gene match: 2. Germline V lookup: CDR1 MNHEY, CDR2 SMNVEV (reference sequence).